The 27 T cell receptor beta chains in this list originate from one sample, sequenced in a study of tumor-infiltrating lymphocytes in primary liver carcinoma. Production of TCR beta cDNA used around 500 ng total RNA together with a constant-region primer. Slightly modified ARM-PCR, run as three nested multiplex PCR rounds, produced the TCR beta libraries. Both of the initial two PCR rounds ran for nine to eleven cycles and employed TRBV1-TRBV30 forward primers alongside a C-beta reverse primer. From the multiplex PCR reads, TCRdb called clonotypes with MiXCR, one entry per CDR3 protein. The sample yields approximately 300,000 distinct CDR3 sequences, about 60% seen once. RNA isolated from unsorted whole blood supplied the blood RNA, with germline DNA also extracted. Specimen: peripheral blood. All receptors come from a man between 35 and 55 years old with primary liver carcinoma and hepatitis B virus infection.

A word on this clonotype: A junction end diverges from the germline sequence, so it may reflect a read error. V gene TRBV6-1 combines with J gene TRBJ1-5, with D perhaps matching TRBD1 (5 bases). CDR3 length: 15 amino acids. The germline V gene encodes CDR1 MNHNS and CDR2 SASEGT. CDR3 nucleotides: TGTGCCAGCAGTGAAGGGGGCGTAAGCAATCAGCCCCGGCATTTT. As protein: CASSEGGVSNQPRHF.

J is TRBJ1-1 and V is TRBV6-2 or TRBV6-3; 7 positions agree with TRBD1. The CDR3 length is 14 residues. J gave up 4 bases and V 6 bases, and 8 bases lay outside the gene matches. Germline loops: CDR1 MNHEY, CDR2 SVGEGT. The CDR3 loop is CASRDLQGFTEAFF. DNA of the CDR3: TGTGCCAGCAGGGACCTACAGGGGTTCACTGAAGCTTTCTTT.

On this clonotype: A single base separates this from a much larger clone, so it may be a read error. The rearrangement uses TRBV5-4 and TRBJ2-3; 9 bases line up with TRBD2. The CDR3 runs 15 residues. Germline CDR1 SGHNT, CDR2 YYREEE (reference sequence). The CDR3 protein is CASSLGTSVEDAQYF. As DNA, the CDR3 is TGTGCCAGCAGCTTGGGGACTAGCGTCGAAGATGCGCAGTATTTT.

Regarding this clonotype: Being one base from a much bigger clone, this may be a read error. The chain employs TRBV5-5 and TRBJ2-7, with 8 bases fitting TRBD1. The CDR3 is 15 amino acids. Looked up from germline, CDR1 is SGHKS and CDR2 is YYEKEE (reference sequence). Germline trimming cut 2 bases from V and 3 bases from J; bases unmatched to any gene: 7. In DNA form, the CDR3 reads TGTGCCAGCAGCTTTACAGGGGGTCGGTTCTACGAGCAGTACTTC. It specifies CASSFTGGRFYEQYF.

The V gene is TRBV28, the J gene TRBJ2-6; 11 bases match TRBD1. Germline CDR1 MDHEN, CDR2 SYDVKM. Trimming took 5 bases from V and 4 from J; bases not matched to a gene: 10. This CDR3 region has 18 residues. The CDR3 sequence is CASSHLGTGGTGANVLTF. Written as DNA, the CDR3 is TGTGCCAGCAGTCACCTCGGGACAGGGGGTACCGGGGCCAACGTCCTGACTTTC. The complete variable domain, with remaining parts taken from reference TRBV28 and TRBJ2-6, reads DVKVTQSSRYLVKRTGEKVFLECVQDMDHENMFWYRQDPGLGLRLIYFSYDVKMKEKGDIPEGYSVSREKKERFSLILESASTNQTSMYLCASSHLGTGGTGANVLTFGAGSRLTVL.

Remarks on this clonotype: This may be a read error, as it is one base from a much larger clone. The V and J genes are TRBV6-5 and TRBJ2-7; D possibly corresponds to TRBD1 (6 bases). This CDR3 contains 13 residues. Trimming shortened V by 5 bases and J by 9 bases, and 17 bases separated the two germline ends. Germline CDR1 reads MNHEY; CDR2 reads SVGAGI. CDR3 residues: CASSGGGAEGQYF. The CDR3 DNA reads TGTGCCAGCAGTGGGGGCGGCGCCGAGGGGCAGTACTTC.

About this clonotype: At one of its ends the junction is not consistent with the germline gene, which may arise from a read error. The chain joins TRBV11-1 to TRBJ2-7; D tentatively reads TRBD1 or TRBD2 (5 bases each). In germline, CDR1 is SGHAT, CDR2 FQDESV (reference sequence). This CDR3 has 15 amino acids. The CDR3 loop reads CASSARLSGPYKQYF. The CDR3 DNA is TGTGCAAGCAGCGCCCGTTTGTCGGGACCCTACAAGCAGTACTTC. The whole variable domain, filled in from reference TRBV11-1 and TRBJ2-7, reads EAEVAQSPRYKITEKSQAVAFWCDPISGHATLYWYRQILGQGPELLVQFQDESVVDDSQLPKDRFSAERLKGVDSTLKIQPAELGDSAMYLCASSARLSGPYKQYFGPGTRLTVT.

Concerning this clonotype itself: No conserved phenylalanine or tryptophan is present at the end of the CDR3, so a read error is the likely explanation. The chain is built from TRBV6-6 and TRBJ2-1; 7 positions agree with TRBD2. The CDR3 covers 14 residues. From germline, CDR1 is MNHNY and CDR2 SVGAGI (reference sequence). The CDR3 region is CASRRDYDYNDQFL. DNA of the CDR3: TGTGCCAGCCGCCGGGACTACGACTACAATGACCAGTTCTTA.

About this clonotype itself: A junction end diverges from the germline sequence, so it may reflect a read error. The chain links TRBV6-2 or TRBV6-3 to TRBJ1-5; D is uncertain. From germline, CDR1 is MNHEY and CDR2 SVGEGT. CDR3 size: 17 residues. In DNA, the CDR3 is TGTGTCAGCAGACCTAGCTTTTTCCGAGGCCTACATCAGCCCCACCATTTT. Amino acid sequence: CVSRPSFFRGLHQPHHF.

Only a few counts were recorded for this clonotype. Possible read error: a much larger clone is one base away. This chain links TRBV12-3 or TRBV12-4 with TRBJ2-7; D not resolved. The CDR3 runs 11 residues. CDR3 sequence (DNA): TGTGCCTGCAGTCTCCAAGGGGAGCAGTACTTC. Translating gives CACSLQGEQYF.

This chain uses TRBV5-1 with TRBJ2-5, with D possibly TRBD1 on 6 matching bases. CDR3 length equals 13 residues. CDR1 is SGHRS, CDR2 YFSETQ, per germline. The V end lost 5 bases, the J end lost 3 bases, and 11 bases lay between the germline ends. CDR3 amino acids: CASSRPGEETQYF. CDR3 coding DNA: TGCGCCAGCAGTCGCCCAGGGGAAGAGACCCAGTACTTC. Drawing the rest from reference TRBV5-1 and TRBJ2-5, the complete variable domain is KAGVTQTPRYLIKTRGQQVTLSCSPISGHRSVSWYQQTPGQGLQFLFEYFSETQRNKGNFPGRFSGRQFSNSRSEMNVSTLELGDSALYLCASSRPGEETQYFGPGTRLLVL.

A few counts support this clonotype. J is TRBJ1-2 and V is TRBV28, with D perhaps TRBD1 (5 bases). The V end lost 5 bases, the J end lost 6 bases, and 13 bases lay between the germline ends. Germline assignment: CDR1 MDHEN and CDR2 SYDVKM. The CDR3 totals 13 residues. The CDR3: CASSISGGNGYTF. The CDR3 nucleotides read TGTGCCAGCAGTATTTCTGGGGGGAATGGCTACACCTTC.

Comment on this clonotype: At one end, the junction sequence differs from germline, possibly due to a read error. As DNA, the CDR3 is TGTGCCAGCAGGCGGGAGGTGACAGATATGCAGTATTTT. This gives the protein CASRREVTDMQYF. The chain joins TRBV28 to TRBJ2-3; 8 bases are shared with TRBD2. Germline V CDR1 and CDR2: MDHEN, SYDVKM. The CDR3 covers 13 residues.

This chain uses TRBV28 with TRBJ2-5; D is uncertain. The CDR3 runs to 13 residues. Germline V gene lookup returns CDR1 MDHEN and CDR2 SYDVKM. Trimming shortened V by 5 bases and J by 4 bases, and 11 bases separated the two germline ends. The CDR3 protein is CASSPDRVETQYF. CDR3 nucleotides: TGTGCCAGCAGTCCCGACCGAGTAGAGACCCAGTACTTC.

Worth noting for this clonotype: With a much larger clone just one base away, this may be a read error. The chain carries TRBV29-1 and TRBJ2-5, with no clear D. This CDR3 region has 11 residues. CDR1 is SQVTM, CDR2 ANQGSEA, per germline. This CDR3 reads CSVEVQEAQYF. CDR3 bases: TGCAGCGTTGAAGTCCAAGAGGCCCAGTACTTC.

The table lists this clonotype with many counts. The chain links TRBV29-1 to TRBJ1-2, with D perhaps TRBD1 (6 bases). Trimming left V 7 bases short and J 4 bases short, with 16 bases between. CDR3 length: 13 amino acids. Germline assignment: CDR1 SQVTM and CDR2 ANQGSEA. CDR3: CSDDQGIGYGYTF. In DNA form, the CDR3 reads TGCAGCGACGATCAGGGGATCGGCTATGGCTACACCTTC.

The chain recombines TRBV12-3 or TRBV12-4 with TRBJ2-7; TRBD2 matches at 7 bases. V trimming: 7 bases; J trimming: 6 bases; junction bases outside the gene matches: 12. This CDR3 region has 14 residues. CDR3 in DNA: TGTGCCAGCAATCCTCTAGCGGTGGGCTGCGAGCAGTACTTC. Translated, it gives CASNPLAVGCEQYF.

This clonotype was observed a single time. The J gene is TRBJ2-2, the V gene TRBV28; 7 nucleotides align to TRBD2. The germline CDR1 and CDR2 sequences are MDHEN and SYDVKM. J gave up 5 bases and V 6 bases, and 15 bases lay outside the gene matches. CDR3 length: 17 residues. CDR3 region: CASRPLVGGFGTGELFF. CDR3 in DNA: TGTGCCAGCAGACCTCTAGTGGGAGGGTTTGGGACCGGGGAGCTGTTTTTT.

This clonotype has a count of ten or more. The rearrangement uses TRBV4-1 and TRBJ1-1; 9 nucleotides match TRBD1. V lost 5 bases to trimming and J lost 4 bases; unmatched junction nucleotides: 11. From germline, CDR1 is MGHRA and CDR2 YSYEKL. This CDR3 spans 16 amino acids. CDR3 DNA sequence: TGCGCCAGCAGCTTAGCTTTGGGACAGGGTAGCACTGAAGCTTTCTTT. This sequence encodes CASSLALGQGSTEAFF.

With regard to this clonotype: This could be a read error, since a much larger clone is one nucleotide away. The rearrangement joins TRBV6-1 to TRBJ2-5; 9 positions match TRBD1. The CDR3 is made up of 14 amino acids. Trimming cost V 4 bases and J 10 bases; bases outside gene matches: 10. Germline loops: CDR1 MNHNS, CDR2 SASEGT. CDR3 nucleotides: TGTGCCAGCAGTGGACCGGGACAGGGCCCCGTCCAGTACTTC. Its protein product is CASSGPGQGPVQYF.

In its sample, this clonotype is medium-sized. V and J are TRBV11-1 and TRBJ2-1, with TRBD2 matching over 9 bases. CDR3 size: 17 residues. Germline V CDR1 and CDR2: SGHAT, FQDESV (reference sequence). V gave up 4 bases and J gave up 9 bases; unmatched junction bases: 16. CDR3 DNA: TGTGCCAGCAGCTCCCCTCCTGGCGGGAGGGCCTTTAGTGAGCAGTTCTTC. Translated: CASSSPPGGRAFSEQFF.

This clonotype showed up just a few times. Its ends do not fully match the called genes, so a read error is possible. V is TRBV5-4 and J is TRBJ2-6; D is unclear. The CDR3 contains 13 residues. CDR1 is SGHNT and CDR2 is YYREEE in the germline V gene (reference sequence). The CDR3 loop reads CASSPPGVNVLTF. CDR3 DNA: TGTGCCAGCAGTCCCCCTGGGGTCAACGTCCTGACTTTC.

This chain uses TRBV4-2 with TRBJ1-2; tentatively, D is TRBD1 (5 bases). Trimming shortened V by 0 bases and J by 9 bases, and 20 bases separated the two germline ends. Germline V lookup: CDR1 LGHNA, CDR2 YNFKEQ. This CDR3 is built from 16 residues. The CDR3 spells CASSQDVSAGERCYTF. DNA of the CDR3: TGTGCCAGCAGCCAAGATGTGTCGGCGGGGGAAAGATGCTACACCTTC.

This clonotype has only a few counts. The chain couples TRBV28 to TRBJ2-4; TRBD2 aligns across 10 bases. V lost 4 bases to trimming and J lost 0 bases; unmatched junction nucleotides: 6. Germline-derived CDR1 and CDR2 are MDHEN and SYDVKM. The CDR3 totals 17 residues. CDR3 in DNA: TGTGCCAGCAGTTCCTGGACTAGCGGCCTAGCCAAAAACATTCAGTACTTC. Its protein is CASSSWTSGLAKNIQYF.

Comment on this clonotype: A single base separates this from a much larger clone, so it may be a read error. The chain joins TRBV12-3 or TRBV12-4 to TRBJ2-1, with TRBD1 matching 7 bases. The CDR3 has 13 amino acids. The chain's CDR3 is CAGSLNRGDEQFF. CDR3 coding DNA: TGTGCCGGCAGTTTAAACAGGGGCGATGAGCAGTTCTTC.

This chain links TRBV6-6 with TRBJ1-2, with 11 bases identical to TRBD1. The CDR3 sequence is 15 residues long. Germline V gene lookup returns CDR1 MNHNY and CDR2 SVGAGI (reference sequence). The CDR3: CVTSGAGTGGYGYTF. CDR3 nucleotide sequence: TGTGTCACTTCCGGGGCCGGGACAGGGGGCTATGGCTACACCTTC.

In regard to this clonotype: A clone one base away is much larger, so this may be a read error. The chain is built from TRBV29-1 and TRBJ2-7; D is uncertain. In germline, CDR1 is SQVTM, CDR2 ANQGSEA. CDR3 length: 11 amino acids. The CDR3 sequence is CSAVQGYEHYF. The CDR3 region has the DNA TGCAGCGCTGTACAAGGCTACGAGCATTACTTC.